This T cell receptor beta chain was recovered during a study of T-cell memory formation after mild COVID-19. This CDR3 has 14 residues. CDR1 is SGHVS and CDR2 is FNYEAQ in the germline V gene. V lost 6 bases and J lost 6, with 14 bases in between. This clonotype turned up a few times. TCRdb recomputed calls from the 5' RACE reads with MiXCR, one row per CDR3 protein. Of a few hundred thousand distinct CDR3 sequences in the sample, 21% were seen once. Source material: PBMCs or a T cell subset sorted from them (not recorded which). The sequence came from an adult woman who had mild COVID-19 (a few samples of this study predate the infection). Cell type and time point are not known. The rearrangement uses TRBV7-6 and TRBJ2-2; possibly TRBD1 for D (6 bases). The chain's CDR3 is CASSGQSVPGELFF. The CDR3 DNA reads TGTGCCAGCAGTGGACAGTCGGTCCCCGGGGAGCTGTTTTTT.